This T cell receptor (beta chain) was profiled in a study of blood T cell repertoires in COVID-19. With V trimmed by 8 bases and J by 1 base, 13 bases remained unmatched. Looked up from germline, CDR1 is SNHLY and CDR2 is FYNNEI. The CDR3 extends over 16 amino acids. In the study's own analysis: The assay estimated nucleated cells by amplifying reference gene primers. Repertoires were generated with immunoSEQ multiplex PCR, while TCRdb's copy carries only in-frame clones and drops some. The V and J calls and clone size were taken over from that table, and D and trimming were inferred from the DNA. The sample has about 140,000 clones; 60% to 80% are singletons. Participants came from about 23 US areas, aged about 18 to 95 years.

This chain links TRBV2 with TRBJ2-5; TRBD2 matches 7 bases. The source of this sequence is a woman aged 45-59 years who had recovered from COVID-19. Sequencing was done on a sample of PBMCs or T cells enriched from blood (not recorded which). The CDR3 loop is CASRLVLLAVQETQYF. CDR3 nucleotide sequence: TGTGCCAGCCGTTTAGTTCTTCTAGCGGTCCAAGAGACCCAGTACTTC.